A single sample gave rise to the 29 T cell receptor beta chains below, sequenced in a study of blood T cells in healthy people across ages. The use of a sample-barcoded 5' primer and a J-beta primer mix characterized a second PCR of roughly 7 to 11 cycles. TCRdb re-analysed the 5' RACE reads in MiXCR, keeping a single row per CDR3 protein. Of over 750,000 distinct CDR3 sequences listed, 20% to 30% are singletons. These data were also reused for a study on T cells of mothers and their children.

Source material: blood. The receptors were gathered from a boy aged 5 to 17 in good health.

The chain recombines TRBV12-5 with TRBJ2-1; D is undetermined. V dropped 1 base and J dropped 4 bases, with 8 bases sitting between them. This CDR3 is 14 amino acids long. CDR1 is LGHNT, CDR2 FRNRAP, per germline. The CDR3 here is CASGLETVYNEQFF. Here the CDR3 DNA reads TGTGCTAGTGGTTTGGAGACCGTATACAATGAGCAGTTCTTC.

This clonotype was counted a few times. This chain's CDR3 is CSAREDYAPGSQYF. DNA of the CDR3: TGCAGTGCTAGAGAGGACTATGCCCCAGGGTCCCAGTACTTC. The chain combines TRBV20-1 with TRBJ2-5, with D possibly TRBD2 on 6 matching bases. The CDR3 runs to 14 residues. V lost 0 bases to trimming and J lost 9 bases, with 17 bases between them. Germline CDR1 DFQATT, CDR2 SNEGSKA (reference sequence).

This clonotype was seen more than once but under ten times. This chain links TRBV27 with TRBJ2-1, with D possibly being TRBD2 (6 bases). V dropped 5 bases and J dropped 4 bases, with 12 bases sitting between them. Germline-derived CDR1 and CDR2 are MNHEY and SMNVEV (reference sequence). The CDR3 length is 14 residues. For the CDR3, the DNA is TGTGCCAGCAGTAGTTTCGCGGGGTACAATGAGCAGTTCTTC. It codes for CASSSFAGYNEQFF.

The rearrangement links TRBV20-1 to TRBJ2-1; 11 nucleotides match TRBD2. Per the germline V gene, CDR1 is DFQATT and CDR2 is SNEGSKA (reference sequence). J lost 5 bases, V lost 5 bases, and 5 bases had no gene match. The CDR3 contains 14 residues. The CDR3 nucleotides read TGCAGTGCTCGGAGACTAGCGGGGAACAATGAGCAGTTCTTC. Encoded protein: CSARRLAGNNEQFF.

V gene TRBV12-5 combines with J gene TRBJ1-2, with D possibly TRBD1 on 6 matching bases. Germline assignment: CDR1 LGHNT and CDR2 FRNRAP. Trimming cost V 1 base and J 2 bases, with 14 bases left between them. CDR3 length: 16 amino acids. The DNA for the CDR3 is TGTGCTAGTGGTTTGGCCGGACAGTTTGGGAACTATGGCTACACCTTC. Translating gives CASGLAGQFGNYGYTF.

The rearrangement joins TRBV9 to TRBJ1-2, with D possibly TRBD1 on 6 matching bases. Germline lookup yields CDR1 SGDLS and CDR2 YYNGEE. Trimming stripped 4 bases from V and 1 base from J, with 14 bases between. The CDR3 sequence is 15 residues long. The CDR3: CASSPTAGDNYGYTF. In DNA form, the CDR3 reads TGTGCCAGCAGCCCAACGGCAGGGGATAACTATGGCTACACCTTC.

V and J are TRBV12-3 or TRBV12-4 and TRBJ2-5; 7 bases match TRBD2. The CDR3 contains 13 residues. After removal of 7 bases from V and 5 bases from J, the junction contained 7 bases not matched to a gene. The CDR3 reads CASTSGAVETQYF. The CDR3 region has the DNA TGTGCCAGCACCAGCGGGGCGGTGGAGACCCAGTACTTC.

The V and J genes are TRBV6-2 or TRBV6-3 and TRBJ2-7; a possible D gene is TRBD1 (5 bases). This CDR3 has 13 amino acids. The germline CDR1 and CDR2 sequences are MNHEY and SVGEGT. V was cut by 8 bases and J by 6 bases, with 17 bases left in between. CDR3 sequence: CASGPIQGVEQYF. The CDR3 DNA reads as TGTGCCAGCGGGCCAATTCAAGGGGTCGAGCAGTACTTC.

This clonotype was detected a few times. The V and J genes are TRBV10-3 and TRBJ1-2; D remains ambiguous. The CDR3 has 13 residues. The germline V gene encodes CDR1 ENHRY and CDR2 SYGVKD. V was cut by 3 bases and J by 8 bases, with 13 bases left in between. In nucleotides, the CDR3 is TGTGCCATCAGTGACTCCCCAATAAGGGGCTACACCTTC. Translation: CAISDSPIRGYTF.

The chain is built from TRBV20-1 and TRBJ2-6, with D perhaps given as TRBD1 or TRBD2 (6 bases each). The CDR3 totals 18 residues. Trimming removed 0 bases at V and 7 bases at J, with 22 bases between. In germline, CDR1 is DFQATT, CDR2 SNEGSKA (reference sequence). The CDR3 coding sequence is TGCAGTGCTAGAGATTCGGAGGGGGGCGTCCGAGATGCCAACGTCCTGACTTTC. It encodes CSARDSEGGVRDANVLTF.

The chain carries TRBV12-3 or TRBV12-4 and TRBJ2-4; a weak D match, TRBD2 (5 bases). The germline V and J ends were trimmed by 4 bases and 0 bases, with 7 bases remaining between them. The CDR3 consists of 14 residues. The chain's CDR3 is CASSWELAKNIQYF. DNA for the CDR3: TGTGCCAGCAGTTGGGAGTTAGCCAAAAACATTCAGTACTTC.

V and J are TRBV18 and TRBJ1-4; a possible D gene is TRBD1 (5 bases). This CDR3 spans 17 amino acids. In germline, CDR1 is KGHSH, CDR2 LQKENI. V was trimmed by 3 bases and J by 0 bases, leaving 14 bases between them. In DNA form, the CDR3 reads TGTGCCAGCTCACCCTCCGGGACCCTTGCAACTAATGAAAAACTGTTTTTT. Translating gives CASSPSGTLATNEKLFF.

The gene calls are TRBV28 and TRBJ2-5; 7 bases match TRBD1. Unmatched junction bases numbered 8, after V lost 5 bases and J lost 5 bases. The V gene's germline CDR1 is MDHEN and CDR2 SYDVKM. This CDR3 contains 14 residues. CDR3 DNA sequence: TGTGCCAGCAGTCTAGACAGGGTAGGGGAGACCCAGTACTTC. This codes for CASSLDRVGETQYF.

This clonotype has only one observation. The V gene is TRBV6-6, the J gene TRBJ2-7, with 12 bases that match TRBD2. V lost 6 bases to trimming and J lost 10 bases; unmatched junction nucleotides: 16. This CDR3 has 16 residues. Looked up from germline, CDR1 is MNHNY and CDR2 is SVGAGI (reference sequence). CDR3 loop: CASSHELAGGREAQYF. In DNA form, the CDR3 reads TGTGCCAGCAGCCACGAACTAGCGGGGGGACGGGAGGCCCAGTACTTC.

Worth noting for this clonotype: Compared with germline, one end of the junction differs, possibly owing to a read error. The V gene is TRBV20-1, the J gene TRBJ1-4; 8 nucleotides line up with TRBD1. The CDR3 loop spans 14 amino acids. Germline V gene sequence: CDR1 DFQATT, CDR2 SNEGSKA (reference sequence). Here the CDR3 DNA reads TGCAGTGCTGGTTCCAGGGGGCTAGGGGAAAACCTGTTTTTT. It encodes CSAGSRGLGENLFF.

The rearrangement links TRBV3-1 to TRBJ1-1; D is possibly TRBD1 (5 bases). CDR3 length equals 12 residues. The V gene's germline CDR1 is LGHDT and CDR2 YNNKEL (reference sequence). V was pared by 4 bases and J by 9 bases, with 12 bases between. For the CDR3, the DNA is TGTGCCAGCAGCCCATTGGGGGGTAAAGCTTTCTTT. Protein sequence: CASSPLGGKAFF.

The CDR3 loop reads CASSQGGAHQPQHF. The DNA of the CDR3 is TGTGCCAGCAGCCAAGGGGGGGCACATCAGCCCCAGCATTTT. The V gene is TRBV14, the J gene TRBJ1-5, with D possibly TRBD1 on 6 matching bases. CDR3 length: 14 residues. V was cut by 1 base and J by 5 bases, with 9 bases left in between. Germline CDR1 reads SGHDN; CDR2 reads FVKESK.

The V gene is TRBV6-2 or TRBV6-3, the J gene TRBJ2-3; D is perhaps TRBD1 (5 bases). Germline CDR1 reads MNHEY; CDR2 reads SVGEGT. The CDR3 length is 16 residues. Between the trimmed V and J ends, which lost 6 bases and 2 bases, there was a span of 18 bases. Here the CDR3 DNA reads TGTGCCAGCAGCACCAGGGTCGACGACTCCACAGATACGCAGTATTTT. Translating gives CASSTRVDDSTDTQYF.

The rearrangement uses TRBV14 and TRBJ2-4, with D possibly matching TRBD1 (7 bases). V was pared by 4 bases and J by 6 bases, with 16 bases between. The CDR3 has 15 residues. Per the germline V gene, CDR1 is SGHDN and CDR2 is FVKESK. The CDR3 DNA reads TGTGCCAGCAGCCTACCAGGGGGGCCAGGAAACATTCAGTACTTC. It yields the protein CASSLPGGPGNIQYF.

The J gene is TRBJ2-5, the V gene TRBV5-1; D gene unclear. The ends were cut back, 4 bases at V and 0 bases at J, with 10 bases in the middle. Germline V CDR1 and CDR2: SGHRS, YFSETQ. The CDR3 contains 14 residues. The CDR3 DNA reads TGCGCCAGCAGCCCGACGGTAAACCAAGAGACCCAGTACTTC. As protein: CASSPTVNQETQYF. Looking up the rest from reference TRBV5-1 and TRBJ2-5 gives the full variable domain: KAGVTQTPRYLIKTRGQQVTLSCSPISGHRSVSWYQQTPGQGLQFLFEYFSETQRNKGNFPGRFSGRQFSNSRSEMNVSTLELGDSALYLCASSPTVNQETQYFGPGTRLLVL.

This clonotype was seen a handful of times. The genes are TRBV2 and TRBJ2-5, with unresolved D. CDR1 and CDR2 from the germline V gene are SNHLY and FYNNEI. Trimming pared 6 bases from V and 5 bases from J, leaving 13 bases between. The length of the CDR3 is 13 residues. The CDR3 nucleotides read TGTGCCAGCAGGGGAACAGTAGGGGAGACCCAGTACTTC. Translation gives CASRGTVGETQYF.

The chain employs TRBV20-1 and TRBJ2-7; no clear D. The CDR3 sequence is 13 residues long. V was cut by 3 bases and J by 3 bases, with 12 bases left in between. In germline, CDR1 is DFQATT, CDR2 SNEGSKA (reference sequence). This chain's CDR3 is CSASQAGRYEQYF. As DNA, the CDR3 is TGCAGTGCTAGCCAGGCCGGTCGCTACGAGCAGTACTTC.

The genes are TRBV20-1 and TRBJ2-5, with a possible D match to TRBD2 (5 bases). The J call may be wrong; the DNA end is better matched by TRBJ2-1. Looked up from germline, CDR1 is DFQATT and CDR2 is SNEGSKA (reference sequence). This CDR3 contains 16 residues. The CDR3 DNA reads as TGCAGTGCTAGAGATTTATCCGGGATCTATTACAATGAGCAGTTCTTC. Encoded protein: CSARDLSGIYYNEQFF.

The V gene is TRBV6-1, the J gene TRBJ1-1; D unresolved. Germline V gene sequence: CDR1 MNHNS, CDR2 SASEGT. The CDR3 length is 12 residues. Trimming removed 6 bases from V and 1 base from J, with 6 bases in between. In DNA, the CDR3 is TGTGCCAGCAGCGTACCGAACACTGAAGCTTTCTTT. Amino acids: CASSVPNTEAFF.

This chain joins TRBV11-1 and TRBJ2-1; D possibly matches TRBD1 or TRBD2 (5 bases each). The V gene's germline CDR1 is SGHAT and CDR2 FQDESV (reference sequence). Deletions cut 3 bases from V and 0 bases from J, with 24 bases between. There are 20 residues in the CDR3. In DNA form, the CDR3 reads TGTGCCAGCAGCTTTAGAGCGGCAGGGACCGCCCTTCTCTCCTACAATGAGCAGTTCTTC. It translates to CASSFRAAGTALLSYNEQFF.

The chain couples TRBV6-4 to TRBJ2-1, with 10 bases that match TRBD2. Germline V gene lookup returns CDR1 MRHNA and CDR2 SNTAGT. The CDR3 consists of 12 residues. V lost 6 bases to trimming and J lost 10 bases; unmatched junction nucleotides: 3. This CDR3 is CASSDSGGEQFF. CDR3 sequence (DNA): TGTGCCAGCAGCGATAGCGGGGGGGAGCAGTTCTTC.

This clonotype was observed a few times. One end of the junction does not line up with germline, which may come from a read error. The J gene is TRBJ1-2, the V gene TRBV28, with TRBD1 as a possible D gene (6 bases). There are 16 residues in the CDR3. Germline V gene data show CDR1 as MDHEN and CDR2 as SYDVKM. The CDR3 bases are TGTGCTAGCAGTTTATCATCGCTGTGGGGGGCCTATGGCTACACCTTC. Translated: CASSLSSLWGAYGYTF.

This chain links TRBV20-1 with TRBJ2-5; TRBD1 aligns across 7 bases. J gave up 0 bases and V 0 bases, and 4 bases lay outside the gene matches. The CDR3 has 15 amino acids. Germline assignment: CDR1 DFQATT and CDR2 SNEGSKA (reference sequence). This CDR3 is CSARDLGQNQETQYF. CDR3 coding DNA: TGCAGTGCTAGAGATTTGGGACAGAACCAAGAGACCCAGTACTTC.

Only a few counts were recorded for this clonotype. This chain links TRBV29-1 with TRBJ2-2; D assignment may be TRBD1 or TRBD2 (5 bases each). Germline-derived CDR1 and CDR2 are SQVTM and ANQGSEA. The CDR3 runs 13 residues. Trimming took 5 bases from V and 3 from J, leaving 10 bases between them. The CDR3 here is CSVMRGYTGELFF. The CDR3 nucleotides read TGCAGCGTTATGAGGGGATACACCGGGGAGCTGTTTTTT.